These 27 T cell receptor beta chains originate from one sample sequenced in a study of blood T cell repertoires in COVID-19. The assay was immunoSEQ multiplex PCR, and TCRdb's table has in-frame clones only and misses some. This sample has about 200,000 clones, with roughly four fifths found just once. Material: peripheral blood. These receptors were collected from a woman of 80 years or more with COVID-19, enrolled during active disease.

On this clone itself: Other DNA sequences in this sample translate to the same CDR3. V is TRBV7-2 and J is TRBJ2-5; D may be TRBD2 (6 bases). The CDR3 has 12 amino acids. V lost 4 bases to trimming and J lost 5 bases, with 8 bases between them. From germline, CDR1 is SGHTA and CDR2 FQGNSA. The CDR3 protein is CASSSGGETQYF. CDR3 DNA: TGTGCCAGCAGCTCCGGAGGGGAGACCCAGTACTTC.

This chain joins TRBV30 and TRBJ1-5; D gene ambiguous. There are 13 residues in the CDR3. Between the trimmed V and J ends, which lost 3 bases and 5 bases, there was a span of 11 bases. Germline assignment: CDR1 GTSNPN and CDR2 SVGIG (reference sequence). CDR3 region: CAWSTQTDQPQHF. In DNA form, the CDR3 reads TGTGCCTGGAGCACCCAAACAGATCAGCCCCAGCATTTT. Full variable domain (rest looked up from reference TRBV30 and TRBJ1-5): SQTIHQWPATLVQPVGSPLSLECTVEGTSNPNLYWYRQAAGRGLQLLFYSVGIGQISSEVPQNLSASRPQDRQFILSSKKLLLSDSGFYLCAWSTQTDQPQHFGDGTRLSIL.

In regard to this clone: Other nucleotide sequences from this sample produce the same CDR3. This chain uses TRBV7-2 with TRBJ2-5; the D is unclear. The CDR3 runs to 13 residues. Germline V lookup: CDR1 SGHTA, CDR2 FQGNSA. Trimming cost V 1 base and J 4 bases, with 7 bases left between them. The CDR3 protein is CASSLGQVETQYF. CDR3 nucleotides: TGTGCCAGCAGCTTAGGGCAGGTAGAGACCCAGTACTTC.

For this clone: The sample carries other DNA sequences with the same CDR3. The chain uses TRBV29-1 and TRBJ1-1, with 9 bases lining up with TRBD1. This CDR3 is built from 12 residues. The J segment lost 3 bases and the V segment lost 6 bases, leaving 2 bases of the junction unmatched. Looked up from germline, CDR1 is SQVTM and CDR2 is ANQGSEA. CDR3 in amino acids: CSVWDRDTEAFF. The DNA of the CDR3 is TGCAGCGTCTGGGACAGGGACACTGAAGCTTTCTTT.

The V and J genes are TRBV12-3 or TRBV12-4 and TRBJ1-1, with TRBD1 matching 8 bases. The CDR3 extends over 13 amino acids. V lost 6 bases to trimming and J lost 11 bases; unmatched junction nucleotides: 11. For the CDR3, the DNA is TGTGCCAGCAGAGATTCAAACAGGGGGGACGCTTTCTTT. The encoded protein is CASRDSNRGDAFF.

This chain connects TRBV5-6 to TRBJ2-5, with TRBD2 identical over 10 bases. This CDR3 region has 17 residues. The junction had 6 bases not matched to a gene; V was cut back by 0 bases and J by 1 base. Germline lookup yields CDR1 SGHDT and CDR2 YYEEEE. CDR3 sequence reads: CASSLAGTSVLQETQYF. The CDR3 DNA follows: TGTGCCAGCAGCTTGGCGGGGACTAGCGTCCTCCAAGAGACCCAGTACTTC.

The V gene is TRBV18, the J gene TRBJ2-7, with D possibly being TRBD1 (6 bases). This CDR3 spans 15 amino acids. Germline V gives CDR1 KGHSH, CDR2 LQKENI. Trimming shortened V by 6 bases and J by 7 bases, and 22 bases separated the two germline ends. The CDR3 DNA reads TGTGCCAGCTCTTTATTAGACGCGGAGAGGGGGGAGCAGTACTTC. Protein: CASSLLDAERGEQYF.

J is TRBJ1-4 and V is TRBV27, with D perhaps matching TRBD1 (6 bases). V lost 6 bases, J lost 7 bases, and 15 bases lay in between. The length of the CDR3 is 14 residues. The germline gives CDR1 MNHEY, CDR2 SMNVEV (reference sequence). The CDR3 sequence: CASRPGVVREKLFF. The DNA for the CDR3 is TGTGCCAGCAGACCAGGGGTAGTTCGTGAAAAACTGTTTTTT.

V usage is TRBV7-9 and J usage is TRBJ1-1; D unclear. CDR3 size: 13 residues. Germline CDR1 is SEHNR and CDR2 is FQNEAQ (reference sequence). V dropped 1 base and J dropped 5 bases, with 8 bases sitting between them. The CDR3 spells CASSLGGETEAFF. The CDR3 nucleotides are TGTGCCAGCAGCTTAGGGGGAGAAACTGAAGCTTTCTTT.

V and J are TRBV3-1 (or the pseudogene TRBV3-2) and TRBJ2-7; 7 nucleotides line up with TRBD1. Germline lookup yields CDR1 LGHDT and CDR2 YNNKEL (reference sequence). The J segment lost 7 bases and the V segment lost 3 bases, leaving 9 bases of the junction unmatched. This CDR3 has 14 residues. Written as DNA, the CDR3 is TGTGCCAGCAGCCAGACCCGGGACAGTCCGGAGCAGTACTTC. It yields the protein CASSQTRDSPEQYF.

The rearrangement links TRBV18 to TRBJ1-1; D not certain. In germline, CDR1 is KGHSH, CDR2 LQKENI. V lost 3 bases to trimming and J lost 7 bases, with 12 bases between them. CDR3 length: 13 amino acids. DNA for the CDR3: TGTGCCAGCTCACCTATCGGTGAGAGTGAAGCTTTCTTT. Encoded protein: CASSPIGESEAFF.

The genes are TRBV3-1 (or the pseudogene TRBV3-2) and TRBJ1-2; unclear D gene. V lost 0 bases, J lost 2 bases, and 10 bases lay in between. CDR3 length equals 15 residues. CDR1 LGHDT and CDR2 YNNKEL come from the germline V gene (reference sequence). This CDR3 is CASSQEQPVNYGYTF. The CDR3 DNA reads as TGTGCCAGCAGCCAAGAACAGCCGGTCAACTATGGCTACACCTTC.

V gene TRBV24-1 combines with J gene TRBJ2-1, with D maybe TRBD2 (5 bases). The CDR3 sequence is 15 residues long. V dropped 4 bases and J dropped 10 bases, with 19 bases sitting between them. Germline CDR1 reads KGHDR; CDR2 reads SFDVKD. The CDR3 nucleotides read TGTGCCACCAGTGAACGGACCCCCGGACTCCACGAGCAGTTCTTC. Translating it yields CATSERTPGLHEQFF.

The rearrangement joins TRBV6-5 to TRBJ1-4, with D hard to call. Germline V gene lookup returns CDR1 MNHEY and CDR2 SVGAGI. Trimming left V 3 bases short and J 5 bases short, with 10 bases between. CDR3 length equals 14 residues. The DNA for the CDR3 is TGTGCCAGCAGTTATAGAGGGCTAAATGAAAAACTGTTTTTT. Protein sequence: CASSYRGLNEKLFF.

The chain carries TRBV10-3 and TRBJ2-1; no firm D call. The length of the CDR3 is 14 residues. CDR1 ENHRY and CDR2 SYGVKD come from the germline V gene. Trimming removed 2 bases from V and 1 base from J, with 6 bases in between. The CDR3 protein is CAISEAVSYNEQFF. The CDR3 DNA sequence: TGTGCCATCAGTGAGGCGGTTTCCTACAATGAGCAGTTCTTC.

The V and J genes are TRBV2 and TRBJ2-5; TRBD1 matches at 7 bases. The CDR3 extends over 14 amino acids. Germline V gives CDR1 SNHLY, CDR2 FYNNEI. The V and J ends lost 8 bases and 6 bases, in that order; junction bases with no gene match: 12. CDR3 sequence reads: CASSNGDSIKTQYF. The CDR3 DNA follows: TGTGCCAGCTCCAATGGGGACAGCATAAAGACCCAGTACTTC.

The chain carries TRBV20-1 and TRBJ2-1; D possibly corresponds to TRBD2 (5 bases). CDR1 is DFQATT, CDR2 SNEGSKA, per germline (reference sequence). The CDR3 is 11 residues long. V dropped 3 bases and J dropped 12 bases, with 12 bases sitting between them. CDR3 residues: CSARGSSGQFF. CDR3 DNA sequence: TGCAGTGCTAGGGGTTCGAGCGGGCAGTTCTTC.

The chain couples TRBV7-2 to TRBJ2-2; 8 bases are shared with TRBD1. CDR1 SGHTA and CDR2 FQGNSA come from the germline V gene. The length of the CDR3 is 16 residues. The J segment lost 6 bases and the V segment lost 4 bases, leaving 10 bases of the junction unmatched. In DNA form, the CDR3 reads TGTGCCAGCAGCTCTCTCTTAACAGGGGGACCCGGGGAGCTGTTTTTT. Its translation: CASSSLLTGGPGELFF.

The genes are TRBV5-4 and TRBJ1-2, with 8 bases identical to TRBD1. The junction had 6 bases not matched to a gene; V was cut back by 4 bases and J by 4 bases. CDR3 length: 14 amino acids. CDR1 and CDR2 from the germline V gene are SGHNT and YYREEE (reference sequence). The CDR3 region is CASSTWTGSYGYTF. The DNA of the CDR3 is TGTGCCAGCAGCACGTGGACAGGGAGCTATGGCTACACCTTC.

This clone was seen only a few times. The CDR3 DNA is TGTGCCAGCAGCTTATCCGGACGGCGGGCCTATTCACCCCTCCACTTT. This codes for CASSLSGRRAYSPLHF. V usage is TRBV7-9 and J usage is TRBJ1-6; D remains unclear. Per germline, CDR1 SEHNR and CDR2 FQNEAQ (reference sequence). V was clipped by 2 bases and J by 8 bases, with 16 bases between them. The CDR3 totals 16 residues.

J is TRBJ2-5 and V is TRBV11-1; 10 nucleotides agree with TRBD1. Germline lookup yields CDR1 SGHAT and CDR2 FQDESV (reference sequence). The length of the CDR3 is 14 residues. V shed 3 bases and J 5 bases; nucleotides not matched to a gene: 3. The CDR3 coding sequence is TGTGCCAGCAGCTTCGACAGGGGGCTGGAGACCCAGTACTTC. Translation: CASSFDRGLETQYF.

The V gene is TRBV2, the J gene TRBJ2-7, with TRBD2 identical over 9 bases. Germline loops: CDR1 SNHLY, CDR2 FYNNEI. The ends lost 3 bases at V and 4 bases at J; junction bases unmatched: 10. The CDR3 runs to 16 residues. The CDR3 DNA reads as TGTGCCAGCAGTGACCCTAGCGGGAACAAGTTTTACGAGCAGTACTTC. It codes for CASSDPSGNKFYEQYF.

This sequence joins TRBV7-9 and TRBJ1-1; no clear D gene. CDR3 size: 13 residues. Germline V gene sequence: CDR1 SEHNR, CDR2 FQNEAQ (reference sequence). The V gene lost 5 bases and the J gene lost 1 base, with 8 bases spanning the gap. In nucleotides, the CDR3 is TGTGCCAGCAGCCGGCGGTCGAACACTGAAGCTTTCTTT. This sequence encodes CASSRRSNTEAFF.

This clone has only one observation. The chain employs TRBV18 and TRBJ2-3; D is uncertain. The CDR3 totals 14 residues. V lost 2 bases and J lost 0, with 6 bases in between. The germline V gene encodes CDR1 KGHSH and CDR2 LQKENI. In DNA form, the CDR3 reads TGTGCCAGCTCACCAAGTGAGAGCACAGATACGCAGTATTTT. Protein: CASSPSESTDTQYF.

The CDR3 bases are TGTGCCAGCAGCTTAACAGGCAGGGCCGAAGAGACCCAGTACTTC. Translating it yields CASSLTGRAEETQYF. V usage is TRBV7-2 and J usage is TRBJ2-5; D may be TRBD1 (5 bases). V gave up 2 bases and J gave up 3 bases, with 13 bases separating them. Germline lookup yields CDR1 SGHTA and CDR2 FQGNSA. This CDR3 has 15 residues.

V usage is TRBV7-2 and J usage is TRBJ1-5; tentative D call: TRBD1 (6 bases). The V end lost 2 bases, the J end lost 1 base, and 9 bases lay between the germline ends. The CDR3 spans 15 residues. Looked up from germline, CDR1 is SGHTA and CDR2 is FQGNSA. The CDR3 DNA sequence: TGTGCCAGCAGCTTAACAGGGCTAAGCAATCAGCCCCAGCATTTT. It codes for CASSLTGLSNQPQHF. The full variable domain, rest sourced from reference TRBV7-2 and TRBJ1-5, is GAGVSQSPSNKVTEKGKDVELRCDPISGHTALYWYRQSLGQGLEFLIYFQGNSAPDKSGLPSDRFSAERTGGSVSTLTIQRTQQEDSAVYLCASSLTGLSNQPQHFGDGTRLSIL.

J is TRBJ2-7 and V is TRBV4-1; the match to TRBD2 covers 11 bases. V was pared by 1 base and J by 3 bases, with 5 bases of the junction left unmatched. Per germline, CDR1 MGHRA and CDR2 YSYEKL. CDR3 length equals 16 residues. CDR3 bases: TGCGCCAGCAGCCAAGTTTCCGGGACTAGCGGCTACGAGCAGTACTTC. This encodes CASSQVSGTSGYEQYF.